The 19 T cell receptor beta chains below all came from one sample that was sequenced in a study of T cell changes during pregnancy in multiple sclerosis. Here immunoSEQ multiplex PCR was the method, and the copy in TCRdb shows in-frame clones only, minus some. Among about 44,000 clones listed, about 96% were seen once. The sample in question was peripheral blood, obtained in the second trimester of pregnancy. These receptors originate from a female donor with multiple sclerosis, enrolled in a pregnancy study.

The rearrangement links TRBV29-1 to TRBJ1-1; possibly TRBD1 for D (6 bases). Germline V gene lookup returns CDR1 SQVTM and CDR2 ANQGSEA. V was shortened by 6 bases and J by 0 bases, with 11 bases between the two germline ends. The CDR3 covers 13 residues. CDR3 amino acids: CSVGQRMNTEAFF. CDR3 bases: TGCAGCGTCGGACAGCGCATGAACACTGAAGCTTTCTTT. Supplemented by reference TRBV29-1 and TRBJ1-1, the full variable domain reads SAVISQKPSRDICQRGTSLTIQCQVDSQVTMMFWYRQQPGQSLTLIATANQGSEATYESGFVIDKFPISRPNLTFSTLTVSNMSPEDSSIYLCSVGQRMNTEAFFGQGTRLTVV.

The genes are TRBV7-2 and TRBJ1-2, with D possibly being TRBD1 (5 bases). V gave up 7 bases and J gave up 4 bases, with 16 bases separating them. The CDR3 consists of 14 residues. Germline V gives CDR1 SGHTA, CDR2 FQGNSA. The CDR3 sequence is CASKPPGGFYGYTF. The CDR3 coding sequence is TGTGCCAGCAAGCCTCCTGGGGGGTTCTATGGCTACACCTTC.

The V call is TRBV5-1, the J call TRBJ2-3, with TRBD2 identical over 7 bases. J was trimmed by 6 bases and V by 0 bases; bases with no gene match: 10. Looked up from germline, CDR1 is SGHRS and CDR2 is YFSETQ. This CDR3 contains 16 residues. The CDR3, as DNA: TGCGCCAGCAGCTTGGATGGGGGGGGACCGGCCGATACGCAGTATTTT. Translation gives CASSLDGGGPADTQYF. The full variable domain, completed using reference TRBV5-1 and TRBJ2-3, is KAGVTQTPRYLIKTRGQQVTLSCSPISGHRSVSWYQQTPGQGLQFLFEYFSETQRNKGNFPGRFSGRQFSNSRSEMNVSTLELGDSALYLCASSLDGGGPADTQYFGPGTRLTVL.

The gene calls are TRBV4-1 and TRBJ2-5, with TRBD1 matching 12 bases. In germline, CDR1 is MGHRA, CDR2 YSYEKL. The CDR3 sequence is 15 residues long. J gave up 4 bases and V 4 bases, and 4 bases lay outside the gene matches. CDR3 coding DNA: TGCGCCAGCAGCCTCCGGGACAGGGGGCGAGAGACCCAGTACTTC. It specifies CASSLRDRGRETQYF.

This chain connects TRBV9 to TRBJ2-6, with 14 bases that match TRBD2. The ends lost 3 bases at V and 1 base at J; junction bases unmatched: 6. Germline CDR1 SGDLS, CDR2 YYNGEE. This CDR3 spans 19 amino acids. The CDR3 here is CASSAGLAGEGSGANVLTF. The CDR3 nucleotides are TGTGCCAGCAGCGCGGGACTAGCGGGAGAAGGTTCTGGGGCCAACGTCCTGACTTTC.

This CDR3 reads CASSLGLTGGGTEAFF. In nucleotides, the CDR3 is TGCGCCAGCAGCTTGGGCCTTACAGGGGGCGGCACTGAAGCTTTCTTT. The chain combines TRBV5-1 with TRBJ1-1; TRBD1 agrees at 9 bases. V gave up 0 bases and J gave up 4 bases; unmatched junction bases: 7. Germline assignment: CDR1 SGHRS and CDR2 YFSETQ. The CDR3 spans 16 residues.

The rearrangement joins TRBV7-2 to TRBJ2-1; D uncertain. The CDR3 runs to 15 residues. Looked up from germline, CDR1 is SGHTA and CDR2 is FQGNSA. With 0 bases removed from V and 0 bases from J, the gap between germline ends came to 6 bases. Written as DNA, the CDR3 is TGTGCCAGCAGCTTAGCCAGTTCCTCCTACAATGAGCAGTTCTTC. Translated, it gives CASSLASSSYNEQFF.

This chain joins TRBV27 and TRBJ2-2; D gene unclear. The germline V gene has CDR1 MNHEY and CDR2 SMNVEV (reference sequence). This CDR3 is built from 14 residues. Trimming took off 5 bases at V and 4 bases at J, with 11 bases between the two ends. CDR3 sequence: CASSHMWATGELFF. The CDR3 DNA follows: TGTGCCAGCAGTCACATGTGGGCCACCGGGGAGCTGTTTTTT.

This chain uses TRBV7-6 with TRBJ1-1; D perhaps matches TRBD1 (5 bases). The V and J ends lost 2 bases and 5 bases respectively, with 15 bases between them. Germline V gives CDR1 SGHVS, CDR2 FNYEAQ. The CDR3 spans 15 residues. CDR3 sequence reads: CASSLKRGGWTEAFF. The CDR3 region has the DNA TGTGCCAGCAGCTTAAAGAGGGGAGGGTGGACTGAAGCTTTCTTT.

The CDR3 nucleotides read TGTGCCAGCAGTGCAGGGGCAAACACTGAAGCTTTCTTT. Its protein product is CASSAGANTEAFF. The chain is built from TRBV25-1 and TRBJ1-1; D may be TRBD1 (6 bases). The CDR3 consists of 13 residues. V was cut by 4 bases and J by 2 bases, with 8 bases left in between. From germline, CDR1 is MGHDK and CDR2 SYGVNS. The full variable domain, completed using reference TRBV25-1 and TRBJ1-1, is EADIYQTPRYLVIGTGKKITLECSQTMGHDKMYWYQQDPGMELHLIHYSYGVNSTEKGDLSSESTVSRIRTEHFPLTLESARPSHTSQYLCASSAGANTEAFFGQGTRLTVV.

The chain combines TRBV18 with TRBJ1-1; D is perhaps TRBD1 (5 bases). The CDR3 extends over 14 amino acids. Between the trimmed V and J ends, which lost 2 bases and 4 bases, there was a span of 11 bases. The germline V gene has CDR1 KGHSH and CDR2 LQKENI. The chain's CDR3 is CASSPGAGSTEAFF. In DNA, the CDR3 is TGTGCCAGCTCACCAGGGGCCGGGAGCACTGAAGCTTTCTTT. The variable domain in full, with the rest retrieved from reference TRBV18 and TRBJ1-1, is NAGVMQNPRHLVRRRGQEARLRCSPMKGHSHVYWYRQLPEEGLKFMVYLQKENIIDESGMPKERFSAEFPKEGPSILRIQQVVRGDSAAYFCASSPGAGSTEAFFGQGTRLTVV.

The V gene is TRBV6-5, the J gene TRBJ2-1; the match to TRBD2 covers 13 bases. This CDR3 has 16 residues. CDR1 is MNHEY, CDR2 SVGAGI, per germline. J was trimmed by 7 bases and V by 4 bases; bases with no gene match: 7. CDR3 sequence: CASSSSTSGRGNEQFF. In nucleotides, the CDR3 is TGTGCCAGCAGTTCCTCTACTAGCGGGAGGGGTAATGAGCAGTTCTTC.

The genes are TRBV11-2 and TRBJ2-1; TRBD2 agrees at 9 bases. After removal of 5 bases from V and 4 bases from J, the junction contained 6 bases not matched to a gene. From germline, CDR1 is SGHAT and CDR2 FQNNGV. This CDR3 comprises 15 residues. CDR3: CASSIGLALYNEQFF. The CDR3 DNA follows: TGTGCCAGCAGCATCGGACTAGCGCTTTACAATGAGCAGTTCTTC.

CDR3 protein: CASSSSPTGAQETQYF. CDR3 sequence (DNA): TGTGCCAGCAGCTCCTCCCCGACAGGGGCCCAAGAGACCCAGTACTTC. The chain joins TRBV5-4 to TRBJ2-5; 8 bases match TRBD1. This CDR3 spans 16 amino acids. V was pared by 3 bases and J by 1 base, with 8 bases of the junction left unmatched. Germline lookup yields CDR1 SGHNT and CDR2 YYREEE (reference sequence).

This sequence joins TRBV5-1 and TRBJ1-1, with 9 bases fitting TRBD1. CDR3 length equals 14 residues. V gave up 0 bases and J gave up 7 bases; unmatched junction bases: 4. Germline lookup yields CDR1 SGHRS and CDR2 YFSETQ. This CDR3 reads CASSLAGTGNEAFF. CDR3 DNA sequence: TGCGCCAGCAGCTTGGCCGGGACAGGGAATGAAGCTTTCTTT.

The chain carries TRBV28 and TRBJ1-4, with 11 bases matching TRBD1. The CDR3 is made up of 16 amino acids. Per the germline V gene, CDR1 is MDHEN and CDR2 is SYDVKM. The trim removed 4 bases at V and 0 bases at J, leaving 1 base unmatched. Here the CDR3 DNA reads TGTGCCAGCAGTTGGGGACAGGGGGCAACTAATGAAAAACTGTTTTTT. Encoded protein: CASSWGQGATNEKLFF. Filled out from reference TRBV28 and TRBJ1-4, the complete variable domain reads DVKVTQSSRYLVKRTGEKVFLECVQDMDHENMFWYRQDPGLGLRLIYFSYDVKMKEKGDIPEGYSVSREKKERFSLILESASTNQTSMYLCASSWGQGATNEKLFFGSGTQLSVL.

The CDR3 nucleotides are TGTGCCAGCAGCTTGGGGCCCGACTATGGCTACACCTTC. Its translation: CASSLGPDYGYTF. The genes are TRBV7-3 and TRBJ1-2; possibly TRBD1 for D (5 bases). CDR1 SGHTA and CDR2 FQGTGA come from the germline V gene. The CDR3 is 13 amino acids. V gave up 3 bases and J gave up 3 bases, with 8 bases separating them.

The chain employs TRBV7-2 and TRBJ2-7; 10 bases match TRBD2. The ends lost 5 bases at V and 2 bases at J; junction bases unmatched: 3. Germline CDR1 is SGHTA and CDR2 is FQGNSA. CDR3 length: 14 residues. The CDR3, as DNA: TGTGCCAGCAGCCTCAGCGGGGGGGCCTACGAGCAGTACTTC. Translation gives CASSLSGGAYEQYF.

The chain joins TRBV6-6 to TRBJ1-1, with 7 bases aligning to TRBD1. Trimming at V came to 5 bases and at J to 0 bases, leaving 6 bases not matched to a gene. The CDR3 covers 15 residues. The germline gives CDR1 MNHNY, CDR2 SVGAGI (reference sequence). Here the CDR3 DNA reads TGTGCCAGCAGTCTTGACAGGGATATGAACACTGAAGCTTTCTTT. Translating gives CASSLDRDMNTEAFF.